This note documents a single T cell receptor beta chain sequence. Its specificity is not known. The entry originates in a study of shared clonotypes between healthy human individuals. On the study more broadly: Every donor yielded three CD4 naive, three CD4 memory, two CD8 naive and one CD8 memory plate. Findings of the study overall: A handful of donors had about 5% of their naive CD4 clonotypes in common. Sequencing of the sorted subsets was shown by rarefaction to be incomplete despite large depth.

CD4+ cells were split into CD45RA+ naive and CD45RA-negative memory subsets. J lost 2 bases, V lost 5 bases, and 2 bases had no gene match. Germline assignment: CDR1 SEHNR and CDR2 FQNEAQ (reference sequence). The CDR3 is 13 amino acids. Some clones are missing from TCRdb's copy, which holds only in-frame ones; the method was immunoSEQ multiplex PCR. The table records more than 2,000,000 clones, more than 80% of them present only once. Sequenced material: naive CD4+ T cells sorted from blood. Described subset: CD45RA+ positively selected. The TCR sequence derives from a man aged 18 to 35 in good health. The chain carries TRBV7-9 and TRBJ2-7; 8 bases agree with TRBD2. The DNA for the CDR3 is TGTGCCAGCAGCCCACTAGCGGCCTACGAGCAGTACTTC. Translating it yields CASSPLAAYEQYF.